A single sample is the source of the 10 T cell receptor beta chains below, sequenced in a study of cytomegalovirus exposure and HLA in healthy donors. With 60 Vbeta and 13 Jbeta primers, the PCR was carried out. Some clones are missing from TCRdb's copy, which holds only in-frame ones; the method was immunoSEQ multiplex PCR. The repertoire holds roughly 200,000 clones, with about four fifths as singletons. Sequenced material: PBMCs. The receptors were gathered from a woman between 18 and 30 years old in good health and CMV-seronegative.

J is TRBJ1-1 and V is TRBV5-6; D may be TRBD1 (5 bases). The V gene lost 1 base and the J gene lost 3 bases, with 16 bases spanning the gap. The CDR3 is 16 amino acids. Germline lookup yields CDR1 SGHDT and CDR2 YYEEEE. The CDR3 nucleotides read TGTGCCAGCAGCTTGTACGGTACGGGGGGATACACTGAAGCTTTCTTT. Protein: CASSLYGTGGYTEAFF.

The chain links TRBV18 to TRBJ1-3; the D gene is possibly TRBD1 (5 bases). The CDR3 is 15 amino acids. CDR1 KGHSH and CDR2 LQKENI come from the germline V gene. V was pared by 3 bases and J by 4 bases, with 13 bases between. Here the CDR3 reads CASSPGQGIGNTIYF. The CDR3 bases are TGTGCCAGCTCACCGGGGCAGGGAATCGGAAACACCATATATTTT.

The CDR3 loop reads CASSSLTDQETQYF. The CDR3, as DNA: TGTGCCAGCAGTTCTTTGACAGACCAAGAGACCCAGTACTTC. The chain uses TRBV27 and TRBJ2-5, with D perhaps TRBD1 (5 bases). The ends were cut back, 4 bases at V and 0 bases at J, with 9 bases in the middle. The V gene's germline CDR1 is MNHEY and CDR2 SMNVEV (reference sequence). The CDR3 consists of 14 residues.

This sequence joins TRBV19 and TRBJ1-5; D perhaps matches TRBD1 (5 bases). Germline V gives CDR1 LNHDA, CDR2 SQIVND (reference sequence). Trimming stripped 1 base from V and 2 bases from J, with 12 bases between. The CDR3 covers 16 residues. CDR3 nucleotides: TGTGCCAGTAGTATAGGGGCACAGGCCGGCAATCAGCCCCAGCATTTT. Amino acid sequence: CASSIGAQAGNQPQHF. Together with reference TRBV19 and TRBJ1-5, the CDR3 gives the full variable domain: DGGITQSPKYLFRKEGQNVTLSCEQNLNHDAMYWYRQDPGQGLRLIYYSQIVNDFQKGDIAEGYSVSREKKESFPLTVTSAQKNPTAFYLCASSIGAQAGNQPQHFGDGTRLSIL.

The rearrangement links TRBV19 to TRBJ1-2, with TRBD1 matching 9 bases. Germline lookup yields CDR1 LNHDA and CDR2 SQIVND (reference sequence). V trimming: 2 bases; J trimming: 0 bases; junction bases outside the gene matches: 19. This CDR3 comprises 21 residues. Here the CDR3 DNA reads TGTGCCAGTAGTATATCCCACAGGGGGCCATCGAGGTTTAGAGCTAACTATGGCTACACCTTC. Protein product: CASSISHRGPSRFRANYGYTF.

The V call is TRBV7-2, the J call TRBJ2-5; TRBD2 is a possible D gene (6 bases). The CDR3 is 13 residues long. Trimming pared 5 bases from V and 2 bases from J, leaving 9 bases between. Germline V gives CDR1 SGHTA, CDR2 FQGNSA. The CDR3 nucleotides read TGTGCCAGCAGCGGAGGGATTCAAGAGACCCAGTACTTC. Encoded protein: CASSGGIQETQYF.

J is TRBJ2-2 and V is TRBV25-1; 8 bases line up with TRBD2. The CDR3 covers 16 residues. Germline V gives CDR1 MGHDK, CDR2 SYGVNS. With V trimmed by 6 bases and J by 4 bases, 10 bases remained unmatched. This CDR3 is CASSPFGTRTTGELFF. CDR3 DNA sequence: TGTGCCAGCAGCCCCTTCGGGACTAGAACCACCGGGGAGCTGTTTTTT.

This clone was observed a handful of times. DNA of the CDR3: TGTGCCAGCAAAGTGGGAGTCTCTGGAAACACCATATATTTT. Translation gives CASKVGVSGNTIYF. The rearrangement uses TRBV6-6 and TRBJ1-3; D unclear. V was pared by 7 bases and J by 0 bases, with 10 bases between. Looked up from germline, CDR1 is MNHNY and CDR2 is SVGAGI (reference sequence). This CDR3 region has 14 residues.

J is TRBJ1-4 and V is TRBV11-3; D possibly corresponds to TRBD1 (5 bases). CDR1 SGHNT and CDR2 YENEEA come from the germline V gene. The CDR3 has 12 amino acids. V was pared by 4 bases and J by 8 bases, with 8 bases between. CDR3 sequence (DNA): TGTGCCAGCAGCTCGCGACAGGAAAAACTGTTTTTT. Its translation is CASSSRQEKLFF. The whole variable domain, remainder taken from reference TRBV11-3 and TRBJ1-4, is EAGVVQSPRYKIIEKKQPVAFWCNPISGHNTLYWYLQNLGQGPELLIRYENEEAVDDSQLPKDRFSAERLKGVDSTLKIQPAELGDSAVYLCASSSRQEKLFFGSGTQLSVL.

This chain links TRBV10-3 with TRBJ2-3; D is perhaps TRBD1 (6 bases). The CDR3 extends over 16 amino acids. Germline V gives CDR1 ENHRY, CDR2 SYGVKD. Trimming took off 2 bases at V and 0 bases at J, with 12 bases between the two ends. As DNA, the CDR3 is TGTGCCATCAGTGAGCCCATACAGGGAAGCACAGATACGCAGTATTTT. Translated, it gives CAISEPIQGSTDTQYF.